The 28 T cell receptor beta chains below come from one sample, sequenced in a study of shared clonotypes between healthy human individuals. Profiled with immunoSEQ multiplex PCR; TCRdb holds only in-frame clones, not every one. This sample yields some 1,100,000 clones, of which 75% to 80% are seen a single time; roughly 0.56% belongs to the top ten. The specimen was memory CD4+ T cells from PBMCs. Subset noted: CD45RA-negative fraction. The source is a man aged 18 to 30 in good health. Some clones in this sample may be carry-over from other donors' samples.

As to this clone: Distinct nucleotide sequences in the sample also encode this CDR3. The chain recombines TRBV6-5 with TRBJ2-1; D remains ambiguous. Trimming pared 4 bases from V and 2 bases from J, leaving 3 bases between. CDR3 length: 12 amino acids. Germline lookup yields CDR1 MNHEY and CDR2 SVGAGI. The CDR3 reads CASSSTYNEQFF. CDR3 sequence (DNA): TGTGCCAGCAGTTCTACCTACAATGAGCAGTTCTTC.

CDR3 amino acids: CAWSTQGARTSGANVLTF. The CDR3 region has the DNA TGTGCCTGGAGTACCCAGGGGGCTAGAACCTCTGGGGCCAACGTCCTGACTTTC. V usage is TRBV30 and J usage is TRBJ2-6; 8 bases map to TRBD1. CDR1 is GTSNPN, CDR2 SVGIG, per germline (reference sequence). The ends lost 2 bases at V and 0 bases at J; junction bases unmatched: 9. CDR3 size: 18 residues. Full variable domain (missing parts from reference TRBV30 and TRBJ2-6): SQTIHQWPATLVQPVGSPLSLECTVEGTSNPNLYWYRQAAGRGLQLLFYSVGIGQISSEVPQNLSASRPQDRQFILSSKKLLLSDSGFYLCAWSTQGARTSGANVLTFGAGSRLTVL.

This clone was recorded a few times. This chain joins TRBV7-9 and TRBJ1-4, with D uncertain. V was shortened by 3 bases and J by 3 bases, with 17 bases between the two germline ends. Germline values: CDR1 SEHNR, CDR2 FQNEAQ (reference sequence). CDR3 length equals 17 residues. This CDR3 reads CASSFFPARQSNEKLFF. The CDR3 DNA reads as TGTGCCAGCAGCTTTTTCCCAGCTCGGCAGTCTAATGAAAAACTGTTTTTT.

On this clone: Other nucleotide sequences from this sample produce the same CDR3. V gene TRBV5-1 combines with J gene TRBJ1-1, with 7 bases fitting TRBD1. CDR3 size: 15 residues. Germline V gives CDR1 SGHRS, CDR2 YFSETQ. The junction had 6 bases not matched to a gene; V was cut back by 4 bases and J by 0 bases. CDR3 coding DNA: TGCGCCAGCAGCACCCAGACAGGGATGAACACTGAAGCTTTCTTT. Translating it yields CASSTQTGMNTEAFF.

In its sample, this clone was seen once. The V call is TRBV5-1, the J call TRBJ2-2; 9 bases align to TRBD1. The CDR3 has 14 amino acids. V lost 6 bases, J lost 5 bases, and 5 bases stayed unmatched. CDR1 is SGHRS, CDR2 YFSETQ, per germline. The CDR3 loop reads CASTPTGGTGELFF. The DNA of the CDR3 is TGCGCCAGCACCCCGACAGGGGGTACCGGGGAGCTGTTTTTT.

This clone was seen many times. DNA for the CDR3: TGCGCCAGCAGCCTCCCCTCAACGTTAGCGGGGGCAGATACGCAGTATTTT. It encodes CASSLPSTLAGADTQYF. The chain couples TRBV5-1 to TRBJ2-3; 9 nucleotides align to TRBD2. The trim removed 4 bases at V and 4 bases at J, leaving 13 bases unmatched. The length of the CDR3 is 17 residues. Germline V gives CDR1 SGHRS, CDR2 YFSETQ.

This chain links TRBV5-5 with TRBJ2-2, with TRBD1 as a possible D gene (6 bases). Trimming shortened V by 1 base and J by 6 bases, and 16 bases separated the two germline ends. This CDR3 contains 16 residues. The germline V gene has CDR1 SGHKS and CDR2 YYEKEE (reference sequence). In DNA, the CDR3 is TGTGCCAGCAGCTTGTCGGACAGTGCAATAGCCGGGGAGCTGTTTTTT. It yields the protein CASSLSDSAIAGELFF.

CDR3 amino acids: CASSSYPGTGDGGNVEQYF. CDR3 nucleotides: TGTGCCAGCAGCTCGTACCCCGGGACAGGGGACGGAGGGAACGTCGAGCAGTACTTC. This sequence joins TRBV11-2 and TRBJ2-7; 10 bases line up with TRBD1. V lost 4 bases, J lost 6 bases, and 21 bases stayed unmatched. Germline values: CDR1 SGHAT, CDR2 FQNNGV. CDR3 length equals 19 residues. The full variable domain, in which reference TRBV11-2 and TRBJ2-7 provide the parts outside the CDR3, is EAGVAQSPRYKIIEKRQSVAFWCNPISGHATLYWYQQILGQGPKLLIQFQNNGVVDDSQLPKDRFSAERLKGVDSTLKIQPAKLEDSAVYLCASSSYPGTGDGGNVEQYFGPGTRLTVT.

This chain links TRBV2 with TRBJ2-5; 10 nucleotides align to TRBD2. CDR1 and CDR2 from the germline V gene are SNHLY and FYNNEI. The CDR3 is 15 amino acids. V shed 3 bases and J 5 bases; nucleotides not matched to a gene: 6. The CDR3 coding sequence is TGTGCCAGCAGTGACCGGGAGCGGGAGGGGGAGACCCAGTACTTC. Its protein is CASSDREREGETQYF.

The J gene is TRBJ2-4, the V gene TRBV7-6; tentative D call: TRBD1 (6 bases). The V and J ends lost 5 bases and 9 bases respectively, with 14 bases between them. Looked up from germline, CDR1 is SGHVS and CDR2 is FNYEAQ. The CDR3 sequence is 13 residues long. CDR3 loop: CASSRQGQSIQYF. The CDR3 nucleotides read TGTGCCAGCAGCCGCCAGGGACAAAGCATTCAGTACTTC.

Here the CDR3 DNA reads TGCGCCAGCAGGCGGGACAGACCTAATGAAAAACTGTTTTTT. Amino acid sequence: CASRRDRPNEKLFF. V usage is TRBV5-1 and J usage is TRBJ1-4; 7 bases are a match to TRBD1. The CDR3 is 14 residues long. Germline lookup yields CDR1 SGHRS and CDR2 YFSETQ. The trim removed 5 bases at V and 3 bases at J, leaving 4 bases unmatched.

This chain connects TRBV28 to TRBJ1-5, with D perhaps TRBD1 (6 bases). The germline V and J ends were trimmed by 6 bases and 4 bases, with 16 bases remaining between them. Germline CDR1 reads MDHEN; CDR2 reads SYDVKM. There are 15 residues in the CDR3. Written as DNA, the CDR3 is TGTGCCAGCAGGGGACAATCGGGCGGAAATCAGCCCCAGCATTTT. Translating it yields CASRGQSGGNQPQHF. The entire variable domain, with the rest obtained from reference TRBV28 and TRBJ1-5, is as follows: DVKVTQSSRYLVKRTGEKVFLECVQDMDHENMFWYRQDPGLGLRLIYFSYDVKMKEKGDIPEGYSVSREKKERFSLILESASTNQTSMYLCASRGQSGGNQPQHFGDGTRLSIL.

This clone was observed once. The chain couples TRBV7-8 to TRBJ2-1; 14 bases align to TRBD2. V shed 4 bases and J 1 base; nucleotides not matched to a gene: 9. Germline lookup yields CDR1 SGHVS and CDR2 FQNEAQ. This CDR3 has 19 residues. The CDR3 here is CASSSNGLAGGQSYNEQFF. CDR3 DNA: TGTGCCAGCAGCTCAAACGGACTAGCGGGAGGCCAATCCTACAATGAGCAGTTCTTC.

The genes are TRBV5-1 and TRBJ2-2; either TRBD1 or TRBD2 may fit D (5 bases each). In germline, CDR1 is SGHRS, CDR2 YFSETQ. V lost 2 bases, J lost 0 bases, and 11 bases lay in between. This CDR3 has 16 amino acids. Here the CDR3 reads CASSLERGTNTGELFF. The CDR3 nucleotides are TGCGCCAGCAGCTTAGAGAGGGGTACGAACACCGGGGAGCTGTTTTTT.

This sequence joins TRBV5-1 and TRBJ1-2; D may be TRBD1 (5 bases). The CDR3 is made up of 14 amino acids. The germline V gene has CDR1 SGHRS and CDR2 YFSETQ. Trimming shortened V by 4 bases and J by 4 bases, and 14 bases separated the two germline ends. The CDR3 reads CASSVGLVIYGYTF. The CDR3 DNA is TGCGCCAGCAGCGTGGGGCTGGTGATCTATGGCTACACCTTC.

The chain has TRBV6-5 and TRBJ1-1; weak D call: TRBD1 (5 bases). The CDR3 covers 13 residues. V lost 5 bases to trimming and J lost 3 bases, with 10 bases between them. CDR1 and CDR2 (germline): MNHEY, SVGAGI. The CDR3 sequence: CASSDKGDTEAFF. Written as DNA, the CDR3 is TGTGCCAGCAGTGATAAAGGGGACACTGAAGCTTTCTTT.

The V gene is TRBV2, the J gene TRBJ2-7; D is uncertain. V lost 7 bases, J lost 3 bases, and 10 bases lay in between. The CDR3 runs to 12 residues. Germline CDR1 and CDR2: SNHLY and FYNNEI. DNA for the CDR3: TGTGCCAGCAACCCAGACCTCTACGAGCAGTACTTC. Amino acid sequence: CASNPDLYEQYF.

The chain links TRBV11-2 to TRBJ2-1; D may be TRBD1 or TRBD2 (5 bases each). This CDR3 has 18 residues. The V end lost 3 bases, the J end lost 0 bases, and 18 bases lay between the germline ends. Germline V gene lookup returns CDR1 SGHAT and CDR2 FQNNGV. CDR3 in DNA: TGTGCCAGCAGCTTGGGACCTAGACCCCTAAGCTCCTACAATGAGCAGTTCTTC. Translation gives CASSLGPRPLSSYNEQFF.

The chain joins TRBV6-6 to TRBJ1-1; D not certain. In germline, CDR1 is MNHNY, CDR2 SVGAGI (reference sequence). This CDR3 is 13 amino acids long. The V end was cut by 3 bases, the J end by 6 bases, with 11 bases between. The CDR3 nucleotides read TGTGCCAGCAGTTATGGCGTAAGCGCTGAAGCTTTCTTT. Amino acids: CASSYGVSAEAFF.

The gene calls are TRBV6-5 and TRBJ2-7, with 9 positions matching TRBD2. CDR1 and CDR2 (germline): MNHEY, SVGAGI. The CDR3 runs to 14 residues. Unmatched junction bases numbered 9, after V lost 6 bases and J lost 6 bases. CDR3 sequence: CASSLAGDLGEQYF. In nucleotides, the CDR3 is TGTGCCAGCAGCTTAGCGGGAGACTTGGGCGAGCAGTACTTC.

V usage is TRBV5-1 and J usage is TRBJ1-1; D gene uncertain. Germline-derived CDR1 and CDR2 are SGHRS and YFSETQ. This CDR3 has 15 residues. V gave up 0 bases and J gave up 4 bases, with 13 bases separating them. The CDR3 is CASSLEGGDVTEAFF. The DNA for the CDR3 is TGCGCCAGCAGCTTGGAGGGAGGAGATGTCACTGAAGCTTTCTTT.

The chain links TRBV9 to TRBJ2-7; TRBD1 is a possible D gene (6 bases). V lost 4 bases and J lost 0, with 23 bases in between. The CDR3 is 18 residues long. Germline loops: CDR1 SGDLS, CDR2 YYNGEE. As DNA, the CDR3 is TGTGCCAGCAGCCCGAGAGGGGGAGCGGAACGCCGCTCCTACGAGCAGTACTTC. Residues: CASSPRGGAERRSYEQYF. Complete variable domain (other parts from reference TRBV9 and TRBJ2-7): DSGVTQTPKHLITATGQRVTLRCSPRSGDLSVYWYQQSLDQGLQFLIQYYNGEERAKGNILERFSAQQFPDLHSELNLSSLELGDSALYFCASSPRGGAERRSYEQYFGPGTRLTVT.

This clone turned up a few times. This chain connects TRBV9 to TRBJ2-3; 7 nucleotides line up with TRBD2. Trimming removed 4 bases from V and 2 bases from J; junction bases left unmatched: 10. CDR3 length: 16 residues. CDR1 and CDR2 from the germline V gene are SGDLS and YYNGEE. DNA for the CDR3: TGTGCCAGCAGCCTTCGACTAGCCCAGAACACAGATACGCAGTATTTT. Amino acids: CASSLRLAQNTDTQYF.

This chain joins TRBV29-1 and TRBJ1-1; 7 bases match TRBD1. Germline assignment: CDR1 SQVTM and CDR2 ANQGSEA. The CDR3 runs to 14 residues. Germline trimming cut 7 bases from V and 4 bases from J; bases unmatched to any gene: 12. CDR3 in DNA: TGCAGCGCCAAGCCCCAGGGGGGGAGCACTGAAGCTTTCTTT. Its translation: CSAKPQGGSTEAFF.

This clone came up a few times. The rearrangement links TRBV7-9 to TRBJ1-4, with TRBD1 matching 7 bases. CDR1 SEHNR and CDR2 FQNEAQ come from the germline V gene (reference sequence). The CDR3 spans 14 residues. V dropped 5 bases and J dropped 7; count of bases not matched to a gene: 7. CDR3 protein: CASSPTTGIEKLFF. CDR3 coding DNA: TGTGCCAGCAGCCCTACGACAGGGATTGAAAAACTGTTTTTT.

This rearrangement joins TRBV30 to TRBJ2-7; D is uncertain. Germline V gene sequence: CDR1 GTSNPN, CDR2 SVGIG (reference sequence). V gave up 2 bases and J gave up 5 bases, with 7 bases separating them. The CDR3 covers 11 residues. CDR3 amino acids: CAWSTYDEQYF. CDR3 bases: TGTGCCTGGAGTACCTACGACGAGCAGTACTTC.

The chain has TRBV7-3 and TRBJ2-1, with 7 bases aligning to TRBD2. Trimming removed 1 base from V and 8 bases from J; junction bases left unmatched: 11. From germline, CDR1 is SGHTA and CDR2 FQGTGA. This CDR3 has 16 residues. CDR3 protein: CASSLNLAADFDEQFF. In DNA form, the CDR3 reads TGTGCCAGCAGCTTAAACCTAGCGGCGGATTTCGATGAGCAGTTCTTC.

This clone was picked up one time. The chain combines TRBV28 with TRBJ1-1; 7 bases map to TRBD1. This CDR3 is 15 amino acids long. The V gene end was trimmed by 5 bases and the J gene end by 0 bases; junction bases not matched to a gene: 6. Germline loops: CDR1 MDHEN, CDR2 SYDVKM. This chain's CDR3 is CASSGGDRLNTEAFF. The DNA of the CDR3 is TGTGCCAGCAGTGGAGGGGACAGACTGAACACTGAAGCTTTCTTT. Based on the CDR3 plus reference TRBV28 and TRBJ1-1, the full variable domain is DVKVTQSSRYLVKRTGEKVFLECVQDMDHENMFWYRQDPGLGLRLIYFSYDVKMKEKGDIPEGYSVSREKKERFSLILESASTNQTSMYLCASSGGDRLNTEAFFGQGTRLTVV.